One sample yielded the 9 T cell receptor beta chains listed below, sequenced in a study of T cells after yellow fever vaccination. TCRdb reprocessed the 5' RACE reads via MiXCR and lists one record per CDR3 protein. The data show just over 300,000 distinct CDR3 sequences, roughly 3.5% seen once. Sequenced material: PBMCs, taken on the day of the yellow fever booster vaccination. The receptors originated from a man younger than 35 who received the YFV17D yellow fever vaccine.

The rearrangement uses TRBV5-5 and TRBJ1-3; D call uncertain. The V gene's germline CDR1 is SGHKS and CDR2 YYEKEE (reference sequence). There are 14 residues in the CDR3. V lost 2 bases and J lost 2, with 8 bases in between. The DNA of the CDR3 is TGTGCCAGCAGCTTCGGAGGGCCTGGAAACACCATATATTTT. The encoded protein is CASSFGGPGNTIYF. The entire variable domain, with the rest obtained from reference TRBV5-5 and TRBJ1-3, is as follows: DAGVTQSPTHLIKTRGQQVTLRCSPISGHKSVSWYQQVLGQGPQFIFQYYEKEERGRGNFPDRFSARQFPNYSSELNVNALLLGDSALYLCASSFGGPGNTIYFGEGSWLTVV.

This chain links TRBV20-1 with TRBJ1-2, with 10 bases identical to TRBD1. The CDR3 covers 14 residues. V was clipped by 3 bases and J by 8 bases; unmatched bases: 9. Germline lookup yields CDR1 DFQATT and CDR2 SNEGSKA (reference sequence). The DNA of the CDR3 is TGCAGTGCTAGTCTCCGACAGGGGGCGAGAGGCTACACCTTC. It is translated as CSASLRQGARGYTF.

The rearrangement uses TRBV29-1 and TRBJ2-7; 10 nucleotides align to TRBD1. This CDR3 contains 13 residues. V shed 5 bases and J 4 bases; nucleotides not matched to a gene: 5. Germline values: CDR1 SQVTM, CDR2 ANQGSEA. This CDR3 reads CSVRTGGGYEQYF. The CDR3 DNA reads as TGCAGCGTTCGGACAGGGGGAGGGTACGAGCAGTACTTC.

This clonotype was counted at least ten times. The chain couples TRBV9 to TRBJ1-4; no clear D gene. Germline V lookup: CDR1 SGDLS, CDR2 YYNGEE. Between the trimmed V and J ends, which lost 4 bases and 5 bases, there was a span of 9 bases. This CDR3 is built from 13 residues. CDR3 in amino acids: CASSTGWNEKLFF. The CDR3 DNA reads TGTGCCAGCAGCACGGGATGGAATGAAAAACTGTTTTTT.

This clonotype has ten or more counts. The chain recombines TRBV21-1 with TRBJ1-5; the DNA was not compared with TRBD1, the D call given in the table. TRBV21-1 is flagged as a pseudogene. The CDR3 length is 14 residues. CDR3 sequence reads: CASSKARGNQPQHF. The DNA for the CDR3 is TGTGCCAGCAGCAAAGCCAGGGGAAACCAGCCCCAGCATTTT.

The table lists this clonotype with many counts. V is TRBV27 and J is TRBJ2-5, with 10 bases aligning to TRBD2. V trimming: 0 bases; J trimming: 2 bases; junction bases outside the gene matches: 6. Germline CDR1 is MNHEY and CDR2 is SMNVEV (reference sequence). This CDR3 contains 17 residues. The CDR3 region is CASSLSRASGGQETQYF. As DNA, the CDR3 is TGTGCCAGCAGTTTATCGAGGGCTAGCGGGGGACAAGAGACCCAGTACTTC.

V gene TRBV5-1 combines with J gene TRBJ1-2; TRBD1 matches at 7 bases. The germline gives CDR1 SGHRS, CDR2 YFSETQ. V shed 4 bases and J 4 bases; nucleotides not matched to a gene: 10. The CDR3 is made up of 15 amino acids. This CDR3 reads CASSVRQGVSYGYTF. CDR3 sequence (DNA): TGCGCCAGCAGCGTCAGACAGGGAGTAAGCTATGGCTACACCTTC.

This chain links TRBV27 with TRBJ1-1; the D is unclear. In germline, CDR1 is MNHEY, CDR2 SMNVEV (reference sequence). The CDR3 consists of 13 residues. V lost 6 bases, J lost 1 base, and 9 bases lay in between. The CDR3 sequence: CASSKQTNTEAFF. DNA for the CDR3: TGTGCCAGCAGCAAACAGACGAACACTGAAGCTTTCTTT.

This clonotype was observed at least ten times. The rearrangement links TRBV27 to TRBJ1-2; no firm D call. The CDR3 is 15 residues long. V was shortened by 1 base and J by 3 bases, with 12 bases between the two germline ends. Germline CDR1 is MNHEY and CDR2 is SMNVEV (reference sequence). The CDR3 loop reads CASSLFTGSDYGYTF. The CDR3 DNA follows: TGTGCCAGCAGTTTATTCACGGGATCTGACTATGGCTACACCTTC.